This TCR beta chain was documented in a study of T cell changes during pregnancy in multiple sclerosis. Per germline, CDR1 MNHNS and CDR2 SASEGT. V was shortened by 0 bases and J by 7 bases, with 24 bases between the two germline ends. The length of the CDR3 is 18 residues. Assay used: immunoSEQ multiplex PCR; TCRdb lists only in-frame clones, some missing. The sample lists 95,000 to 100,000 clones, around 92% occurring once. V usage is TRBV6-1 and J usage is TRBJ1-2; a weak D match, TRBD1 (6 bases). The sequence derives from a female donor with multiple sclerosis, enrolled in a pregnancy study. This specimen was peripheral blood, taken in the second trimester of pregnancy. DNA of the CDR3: TGTGCCAGCAGTGAAGCGGGTCCGACAGGAAGAAGGTACGGTGGCTACACCTTC. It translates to CASSEAGPTGRRYGGYTF.